The 3 T cell receptor beta chains reported below all come from one sample, sequenced in a study of blood T cell repertoires in COVID-19 (dated by TCRdb to 2018 to 2020). The library was made by the immunoSEQ multiplex PCR assay. Sourced from immuneACCESS, this table was stored by TCRdb with only in-frame sequences that have V and J called. A share of the clones is absent; for the studies checked, an unresolved V gene accounts for under half, and the remainder has no known explanation. This sample has about 240,000 clones in its table, and roughly four fifths of those were observed once. The ten biggest clones cover roughly an eighth of the sample. Specimen: peripheral blood. These receptors all come from a woman aged 55-69 years with active or convalescent COVID-19.

The V and J genes are TRBV3-1 (or the pseudogene TRBV3-2) and TRBJ2-3; 10 bases map to TRBD2. CDR3 length: 15 amino acids. With V trimmed by 4 bases and J by 6 bases, 7 bases remained unmatched. CDR1 is LGHDT and CDR2 is YNNKEL in the germline V gene (reference sequence). The CDR3 spells CASSPSGGALDTQYF. The CDR3 nucleotides are TGTGCCAGCAGCCCGAGCGGGGGGGCCTTGGATACGCAGTATTTT.

The chain carries TRBV30 and TRBJ1-6; no reliable D call. The CDR3 is 15 amino acids. V lost 2 bases, J lost 3 bases, and 11 bases lay in between. Germline assignment: CDR1 GTSNPN and CDR2 SVGIG (reference sequence). This CDR3 reads CAWSPGLVYNSPLHF. The CDR3 DNA reads as TGTGCCTGGAGTCCTGGACTGGTCTATAATTCACCCCTCCACTTT.

The V call is TRBV3-1 (or the pseudogene TRBV3-2), the J call TRBJ2-3, with D maybe TRBD2 (6 bases). Per germline, CDR1 LGHDT and CDR2 YNNKEL (reference sequence). The CDR3 sequence is 14 residues long. V shed 3 bases and J shed 2 bases, with 9 bases lying between them. This CDR3 is CASSQEGLTDTQYF. For the CDR3, the DNA is TGTGCCAGCAGCCAGGAGGGGCTCACAGATACGCAGTATTTT.